This T cell receptor (beta chain) was retrieved from a study of control samples from healthy donors and cancer patients. Germline V lookup: CDR1 SGHRS, CDR2 YFSETQ. J was trimmed by 4 bases and V by 5 bases; bases with no gene match: 9. This CDR3 is 15 amino acids long. Method: immunoSEQ multiplex PCR; TCRdb's copy keeps in-frame clones and lacks some. The top ten hold about 21% of the sample, which has approximately 9,800 clones, approximately 91% seen once. Material for sequencing was PBMCs. This clonotype originated in a man between 60 and 75 years old with colorectal cancer. The gene calls are TRBV5-1 and TRBJ2-5; 9 bases are a match to TRBD2. The CDR3, as DNA: TGCGCCAGCAGAGTCGCGGGGGGGCCTGGAGAGACCCAGTACTTC. Its protein product is CASRVAGGPGETQYF.